Sequencing of this T cell receptor (beta chain) was carried out in a study of blood T cell repertoires in COVID-19. The data were produced by immunoSEQ multiplex PCR, yet TCRdb's version contains in-frame clones alone and is incomplete. Of around 210,000 clones in the sample, roughly 85% are singletons; the top ten hold 4.5% to 5.5%. CDR3 length: 16 residues. V lost 0 bases and J lost 5; bases outside the gene matches: 6. Germline V gene lookup returns CDR1 LGHNA and CDR2 YSLEER. Sequenced sample: peripheral blood. The chain joins TRBV4-3 to TRBJ2-3; 9 bases align to TRBD1. The TCR comes from a man aged 45-65 years with COVID-19, enrolled during active disease. CDR3 loop: CASSQEGGTGRDTQYF. Written as DNA, the CDR3 is TGCGCCAGCAGCCAAGAGGGAGGGACAGGGAGAGATACGCAGTATTTT.